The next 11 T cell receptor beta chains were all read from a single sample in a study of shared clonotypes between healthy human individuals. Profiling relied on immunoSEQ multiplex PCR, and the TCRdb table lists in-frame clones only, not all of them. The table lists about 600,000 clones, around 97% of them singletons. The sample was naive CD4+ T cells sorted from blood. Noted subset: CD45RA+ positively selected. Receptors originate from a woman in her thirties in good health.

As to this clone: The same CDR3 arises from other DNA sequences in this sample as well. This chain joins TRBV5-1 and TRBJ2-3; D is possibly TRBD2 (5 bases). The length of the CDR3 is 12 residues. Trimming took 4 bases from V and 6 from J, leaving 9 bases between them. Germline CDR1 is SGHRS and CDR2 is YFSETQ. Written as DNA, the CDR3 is TGCGCCAGCAGCCCCGAGGGCGATACGCAGTATTTT. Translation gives CASSPEGDTQYF.

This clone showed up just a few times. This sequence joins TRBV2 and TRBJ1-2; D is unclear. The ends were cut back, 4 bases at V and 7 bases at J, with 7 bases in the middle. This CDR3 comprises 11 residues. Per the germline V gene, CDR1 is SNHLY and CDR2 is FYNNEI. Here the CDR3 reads CASSVSPGYTF. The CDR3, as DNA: TGTGCCAGCAGTGTTTCCCCTGGCTACACCTTC. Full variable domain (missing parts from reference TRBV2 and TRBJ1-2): EPEVTQTPSHQVTQMGQEVILRCVPISNHLYFYWYRQILGQKVEFLVSFYNNEISEKSEIFDDQFSVERPDGSNFTLKIRSTKLEDSAMYFCASSVSPGYTFGSGTRLTVV.

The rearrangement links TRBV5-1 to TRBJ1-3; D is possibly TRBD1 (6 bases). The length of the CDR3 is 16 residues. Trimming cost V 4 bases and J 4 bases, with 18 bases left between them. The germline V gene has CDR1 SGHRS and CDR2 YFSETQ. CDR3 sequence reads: CASSTGQTLAGNTIYF. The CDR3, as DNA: TGCGCCAGCAGCACCGGACAGACACTTGCAGGAAACACCATATATTTT.

CDR3 sequence reads: CASSSDSTNYEQYF. CDR3 bases: TGTGCCAGCAGCTCGGACAGCACTAATTACGAGCAGTACTTC. The chain has TRBV7-9 and TRBJ2-7, with D possibly matching TRBD1 (6 bases). Trimming shortened V by 4 bases and J by 4 bases, and 14 bases separated the two germline ends. This CDR3 has 14 amino acids. CDR1 SEHNR and CDR2 FQNEAQ come from the germline V gene (reference sequence).

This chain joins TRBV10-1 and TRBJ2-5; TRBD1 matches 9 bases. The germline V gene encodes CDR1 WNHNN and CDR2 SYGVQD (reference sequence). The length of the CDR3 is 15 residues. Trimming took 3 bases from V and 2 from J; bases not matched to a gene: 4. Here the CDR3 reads CASSDPGQGQETQYF. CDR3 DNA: TGCGCCAGCAGTGACCCGGGACAGGGTCAAGAGACCCAGTACTTC.

CDR3 amino acids: CASSLEPTYEQYF. In nucleotides, the CDR3 is TGTGCCAGCAGCTTGGAGCCAACCTACGAGCAGTACTTC. This chain uses TRBV5-4 with TRBJ2-7; the D is unclear. CDR3 length equals 13 residues. CDR1 and CDR2 from the germline V gene are SGHNT and YYREEE (reference sequence). Trimming took 0 bases from V and 2 from J, leaving 6 bases between them. The whole variable domain, filled in from reference TRBV5-4 and TRBJ2-7, reads ETGVTQSPTHLIKTRGQQVTLRCSSQSGHNTVSWYQQALGQGPQFIFQYYREEENGRGNFPPRFSGLQFPNYSSELNVNALELDDSALYLCASSLEPTYEQYFGPGTRLTVT.

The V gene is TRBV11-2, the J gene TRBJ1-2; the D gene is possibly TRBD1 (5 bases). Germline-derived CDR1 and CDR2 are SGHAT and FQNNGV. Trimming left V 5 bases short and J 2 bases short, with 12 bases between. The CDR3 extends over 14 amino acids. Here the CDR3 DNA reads TGTGCCAGCAGCCCGACGACAGAGAACTATGGCTACACCTTC. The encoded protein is CASSPTTENYGYTF.

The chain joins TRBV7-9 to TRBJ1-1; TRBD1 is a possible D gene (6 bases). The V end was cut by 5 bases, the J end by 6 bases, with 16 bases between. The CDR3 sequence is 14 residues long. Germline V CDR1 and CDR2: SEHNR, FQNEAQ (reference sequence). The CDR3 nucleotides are TGTGCCAGCAGCAACATTGGGGGGCAGCCTGAAGCTTTCTTT. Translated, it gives CASSNIGGQPEAFF.

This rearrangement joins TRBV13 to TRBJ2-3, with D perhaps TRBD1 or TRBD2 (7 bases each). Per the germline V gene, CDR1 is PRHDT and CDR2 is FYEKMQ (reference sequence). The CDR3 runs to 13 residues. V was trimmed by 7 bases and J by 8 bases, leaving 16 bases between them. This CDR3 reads CASTPRGGGTQYF. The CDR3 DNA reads TGTGCCAGCACTCCCAGGGGGGGAGGTACGCAGTATTTT.

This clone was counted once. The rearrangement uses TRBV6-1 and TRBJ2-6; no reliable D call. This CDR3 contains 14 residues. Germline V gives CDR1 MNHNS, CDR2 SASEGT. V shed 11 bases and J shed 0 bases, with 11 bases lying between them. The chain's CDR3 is CAALGASGANVLTF. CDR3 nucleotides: TGTGCCGCACTTGGCGCCTCTGGGGCCAACGTCCTGACTTTC.

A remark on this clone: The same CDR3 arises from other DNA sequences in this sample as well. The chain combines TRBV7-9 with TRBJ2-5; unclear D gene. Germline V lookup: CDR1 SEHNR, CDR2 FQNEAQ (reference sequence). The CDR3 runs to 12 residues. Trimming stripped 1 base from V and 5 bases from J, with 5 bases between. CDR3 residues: CASSLVYETQYF. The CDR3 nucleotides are TGTGCCAGCAGCTTAGTTTACGAGACCCAGTACTTC.